The 4 T cell receptor beta chains below come from one sample, sequenced in a study of T cells in Graves' hyperthyroidism and ophthalmopathy. The TCR beta CDR3 regions underwent amplification using RNA transcripts as the source. The TCR CDR3 was amplified in a first-round RT-PCR using the HTBI primer set. Each CDR3 protein is one row after TCRdb ran MiXCR on the multiplex PCR reads. The table includes approximately 610,000 distinct CDR3 sequences, 16% detected once. The specimen was blood. All receptors derive from a woman aged 18-29 years with Graves' hyperthyroidism.

A single count supports this clonotype. The gene calls are TRBV4-2 and TRBJ2-6; 7 bases agree with TRBD1. Losses at the gene ends were 0 bases for V and 0 bases for J; bases not matched to a gene: 8. The CDR3 extends over 19 amino acids. CDR1 is LGHNA, CDR2 YNFKEQ, per germline. The CDR3 DNA reads as TGTGCCAGCAGCCAAGATGGTCAGGGGGATGACTCTGGGGCCAACGTCCTGACTTTC. Translated, it gives CASSQDGQGDDSGANVLTF.

This clonotype has only a few counts. The chain recombines TRBV29-1 with TRBJ1-5, with TRBD1 as a possible D gene (5 bases). V lost 8 bases to trimming and J lost 2 bases, with 13 bases between them. The CDR3 consists of 13 residues. Germline V gives CDR1 SQVTM, CDR2 ANQGSEA. The chain's CDR3 is CSISRGRNQPQHF. Here the CDR3 DNA reads TGCAGCATTTCAAGGGGTCGCAATCAGCCCCAGCATTTT.

There are many counts of this clonotype. This chain connects TRBV5-1 to TRBJ2-3, with 8 bases lining up with TRBD2. V was pared by 4 bases and J by 1 base, with 5 bases of the junction left unmatched. CDR3 length: 15 residues. Germline assignment: CDR1 SGHRS and CDR2 YFSETQ. Written as DNA, the CDR3 is TGCGCCAGCAGCGCCGCTAGCGGGCGCACAGATACGCAGTATTTT. Its translation is CASSAASGRTDTQYF. Together with reference TRBV5-1 and TRBJ2-3, the CDR3 gives the full variable domain: KAGVTQTPRYLIKTRGQQVTLSCSPISGHRSVSWYQQTPGQGLQFLFEYFSETQRNKGNFPGRFSGRQFSNSRSEMNVSTLELGDSALYLCASSAASGRTDTQYFGPGTRLTVL.

Ten or more counts support this clonotype. V gene TRBV7-2 combines with J gene TRBJ2-7; D is uncertain. CDR1 is SGHTA and CDR2 is FQGNSA in the germline V gene. Trimming left V 5 bases short and J 4 bases short, with 15 bases between. The CDR3 runs to 14 residues. CDR3 sequence (DNA): TGTGCCAGCAGCCAATTTCCCTCGGATTACGAGCAGTACTTC. It specifies CASSQFPSDYEQYF.